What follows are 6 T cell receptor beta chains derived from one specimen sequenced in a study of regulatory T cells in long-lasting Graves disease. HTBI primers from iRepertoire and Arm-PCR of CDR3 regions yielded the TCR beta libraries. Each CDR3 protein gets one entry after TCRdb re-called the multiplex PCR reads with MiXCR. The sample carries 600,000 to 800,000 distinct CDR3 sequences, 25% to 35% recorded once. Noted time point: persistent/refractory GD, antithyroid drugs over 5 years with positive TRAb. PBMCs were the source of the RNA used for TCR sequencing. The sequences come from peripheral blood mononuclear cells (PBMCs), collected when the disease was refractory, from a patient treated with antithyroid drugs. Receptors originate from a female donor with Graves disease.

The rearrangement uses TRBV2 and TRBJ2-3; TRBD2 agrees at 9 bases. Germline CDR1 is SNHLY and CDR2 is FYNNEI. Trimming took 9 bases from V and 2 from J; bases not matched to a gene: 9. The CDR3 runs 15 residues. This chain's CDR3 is CASLIAGAPTDTQYF. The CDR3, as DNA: TGTGCCAGTCTTATAGCGGGAGCGCCCACAGATACGCAGTATTTT.

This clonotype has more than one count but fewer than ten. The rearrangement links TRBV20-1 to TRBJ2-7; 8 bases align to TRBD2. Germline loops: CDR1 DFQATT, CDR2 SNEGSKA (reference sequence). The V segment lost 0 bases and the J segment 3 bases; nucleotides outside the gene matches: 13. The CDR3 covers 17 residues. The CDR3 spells CSARDPLRGLVSYEQYF. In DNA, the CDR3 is TGCAGTGCTAGAGATCCGTTGCGGGGACTAGTAAGCTACGAGCAGTACTTC.

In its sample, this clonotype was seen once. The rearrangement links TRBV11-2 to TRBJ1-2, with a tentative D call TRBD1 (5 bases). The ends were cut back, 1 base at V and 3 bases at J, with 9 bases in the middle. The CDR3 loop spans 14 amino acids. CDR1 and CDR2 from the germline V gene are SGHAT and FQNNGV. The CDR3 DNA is TGTGCCAGCAGCTTAGGGGGGGAAGACTATGGCTACACCTTC. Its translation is CASSLGGEDYGYTF.

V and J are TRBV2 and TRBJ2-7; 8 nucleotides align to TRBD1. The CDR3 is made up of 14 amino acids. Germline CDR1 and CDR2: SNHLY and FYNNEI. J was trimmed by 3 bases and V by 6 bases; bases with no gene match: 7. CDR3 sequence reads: CASRSQQGGYEQYF. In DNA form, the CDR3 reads TGTGCCAGCAGATCACAACAGGGGGGCTACGAGCAGTACTTC.

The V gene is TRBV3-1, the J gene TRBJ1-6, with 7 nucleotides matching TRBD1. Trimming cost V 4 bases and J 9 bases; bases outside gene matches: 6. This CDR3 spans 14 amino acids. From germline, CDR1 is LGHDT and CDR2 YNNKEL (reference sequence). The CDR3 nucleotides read TGTGCCAGCAGCCGAGGGACAGCTAGTTCACCCCTCCACTTT. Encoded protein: CASSRGTASSPLHF.

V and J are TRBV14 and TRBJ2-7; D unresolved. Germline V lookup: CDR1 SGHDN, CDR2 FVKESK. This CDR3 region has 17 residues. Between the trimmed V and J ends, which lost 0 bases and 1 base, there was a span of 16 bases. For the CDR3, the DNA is TGTGCCAGCAGCCAAGATCGGTTGGCAGACCAATCCTACGAGCAGTACTTC. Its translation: CASSQDRLADQSYEQYF.